These T cell receptor beta chains were read from a single sample in a study of PD-1 blockade in classical Hodgkin lymphoma. Profiling relied on immunoSEQ multiplex PCR, and the TCRdb table lists in-frame clones only, not all of them. The table includes 15,000 to 20,000 clones, 83% detected once. The sample consisted of peripheral blood mononuclear cells (PBMCs), taken before the fourth cycle of nivolumab. Every receptor here comes from a human donor with classical Hodgkin lymphoma. CDR3s include the opening cysteine and the closing phenylalanine or tryptophan. D genes are given only for firm matches. Clone size is not always given. Where it is, it says once, few, many or a class for expanded clones.

size,V,D,length,J,CDR3,DNA
NA,TRBV5-1,NA,14,TRBJ1-4,CASSLGGVNEKLFF,TGCGCCAGCAGCTTAGGGGGGGTTAATGAAAAACTGTTTTTT
NA,TRBV7-2,NA,14,TRBJ1-2,CASSFNRLNYGYTF,TGTGCCAGCAGCTTCAACAGGCTAAACTATGGCTACACCTTC
NA,TRBV7-9,NA,11,TRBJ1-3,CASASGNTIYF,TGTGCCAGCGCGTCTGGAAACACCATATATTTT
NA,TRBV14,NA,13,TRBJ1-1,CASSQVLNTEAFF,TGTGCCAGCAGCCAAGTTTTGAACACTGAAGCTTTCTTT
NA,TRBV5-1,NA,14,TRBJ2-2,CASRTQGMTGELFF,TGCGCCAGCAGAACTCAGGGGATGACCGGGGAACTGTTTTTT
NA,TRBV5-1,TRBD2,17,TRBJ2-2,CASSALSGGSNTGELFF,TGCGCCAGCAGCGCCCTGAGCGGGGGGTCCAACACCGGGGAGCTGTTTTTT
few,TRBV12-5,NA,13,TRBJ2-7,CASGLESHYEQYF,TGTGCTAGTGGTTTGGAGTCACATTACGAGCAGTACTTC
NA,TRBV9,TRBD2,16,TRBJ2-3,CASSVNAGGSTDTQYF,TGTGCCAGCAGCGTAAATGCGGGGGGGAGCACAGATACGCAGTATTTT
NA,TRBV7-9,NA,15,TRBJ1-4,CASSFFRVTGEKLFF,TGTGCCAGCAGCTTCTTCAGAGTTACAGGTGAAAAACTGTTTTTT
NA,TRBV7-9,NA,14,TRBJ2-3,CASSLDGNTDTQYF,TGTGCCAGCAGCTTAGACGGAAACACAGATACGCAGTATTTT
NA,TRBV14,NA,13,TRBJ1-1,CASSLKGSTEAFF,TGTGCCAGCAGTCTTAAGGGGAGTACTGAAGCTTTCTTT
NA,TRBV4-3,NA,15,TRBJ1-3,CASSQTGLVGNTIYF,TGCGCCAGCAGCCAAACAGGACTGGTAGGAAACACCATATATTTT
NA,TRBV2,TRBD1,14,TRBJ2-2,CASGQQGASGELFF,TGTGCCAGCGGCCAACAGGGGGCGTCCGGGGAGCTGTTTTTT
few,TRBV25-1,NA,14,TRBJ1-2,CASSETGTKGGYTF,TGTGCCAGCAGTGAAACCGGGACAAAAGGCGGCTACACCTTC
NA,TRBV28,NA,16,TRBJ1-3,CASSFGLTGFGNTIYF,TGTGCCAGCAGTTTTGGGCTTACAGGGTTCGGAAACACCATATATTTT
NA,TRBV6-5,NA,13,TRBJ2-7,CASSDMRADEQYF,TGTGCCAGCAGCGATATGAGGGCTGACGAGCAGTACTTC
once,TRBV5-1,TRBD2,16,TRBJ2-1,CASTGLAGGLGNEQFF,TGCGCCAGCACCGGACTAGCGGGGGGCCTAGGAAATGAGCAGTTCTTC
NA,TRBV5-1,NA,15,TRBJ2-3,CASSLVGQGTDTQYF,TGCGCCAGCAGCTTGGTCGGACAAGGCACAGATACGCAGTATTTT
NA,TRBV14,NA,14,TRBJ1-6,CASSQGLVNSPLHF,TGTGCCAGCAGCCAGGGGCTCGTTAATTCACCCCTCCACTTT
NA,TRBV4-3,TRBD2,14,TRBJ2-7,CASSQDTGGYEQYF,TGCGCCAGCAGCCAAGATACGGGGGGCTACGAGCAGTACTTC
NA,TRBV5-1,TRBD2,16,TRBJ2-1,CASTTSGGVSGNEQFF,TGCGCCAGCACGACTAGCGGGGGGGTGAGTGGGAATGAGCAGTTCTTC
NA,TRBV15,NA,13,TRBJ1-2,CATSTEPGIGYTF,TGTGCCACCAGCACAGAACCAGGGATAGGCTACACCTTC